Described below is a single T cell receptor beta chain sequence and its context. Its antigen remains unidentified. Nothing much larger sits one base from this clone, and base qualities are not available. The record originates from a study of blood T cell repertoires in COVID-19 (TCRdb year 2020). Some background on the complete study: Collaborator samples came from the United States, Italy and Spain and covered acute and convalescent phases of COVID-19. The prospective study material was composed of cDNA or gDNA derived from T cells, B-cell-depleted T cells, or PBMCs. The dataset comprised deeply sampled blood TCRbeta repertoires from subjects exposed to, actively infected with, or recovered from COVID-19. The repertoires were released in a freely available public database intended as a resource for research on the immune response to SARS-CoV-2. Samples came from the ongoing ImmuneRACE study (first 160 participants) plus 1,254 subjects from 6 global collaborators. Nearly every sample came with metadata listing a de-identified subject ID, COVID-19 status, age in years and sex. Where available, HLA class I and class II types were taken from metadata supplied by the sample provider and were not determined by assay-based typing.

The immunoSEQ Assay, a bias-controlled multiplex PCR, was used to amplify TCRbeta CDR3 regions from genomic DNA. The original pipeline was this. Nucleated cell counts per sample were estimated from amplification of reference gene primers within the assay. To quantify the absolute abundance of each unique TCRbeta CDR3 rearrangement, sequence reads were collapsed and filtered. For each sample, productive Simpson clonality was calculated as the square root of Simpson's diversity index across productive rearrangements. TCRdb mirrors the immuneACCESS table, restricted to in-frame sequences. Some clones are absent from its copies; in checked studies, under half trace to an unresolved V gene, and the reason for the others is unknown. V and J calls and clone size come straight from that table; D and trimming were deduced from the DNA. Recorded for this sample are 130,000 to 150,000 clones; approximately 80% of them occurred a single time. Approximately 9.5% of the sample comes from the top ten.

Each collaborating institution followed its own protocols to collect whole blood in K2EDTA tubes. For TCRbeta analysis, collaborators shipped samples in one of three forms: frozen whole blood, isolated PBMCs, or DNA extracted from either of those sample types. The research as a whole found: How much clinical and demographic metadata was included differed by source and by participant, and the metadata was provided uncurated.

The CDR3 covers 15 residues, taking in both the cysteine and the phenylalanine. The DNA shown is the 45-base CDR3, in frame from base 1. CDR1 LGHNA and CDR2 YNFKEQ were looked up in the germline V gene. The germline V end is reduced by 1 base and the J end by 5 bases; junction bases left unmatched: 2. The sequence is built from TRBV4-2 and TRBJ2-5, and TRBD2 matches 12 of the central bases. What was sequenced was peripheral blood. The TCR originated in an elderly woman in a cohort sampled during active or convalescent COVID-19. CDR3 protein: CASSQGTSGAETQYF. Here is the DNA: TGTGCCAGCAGCCAAGGGACTAGCGGGGCGGAGACCCAGTACTTC.